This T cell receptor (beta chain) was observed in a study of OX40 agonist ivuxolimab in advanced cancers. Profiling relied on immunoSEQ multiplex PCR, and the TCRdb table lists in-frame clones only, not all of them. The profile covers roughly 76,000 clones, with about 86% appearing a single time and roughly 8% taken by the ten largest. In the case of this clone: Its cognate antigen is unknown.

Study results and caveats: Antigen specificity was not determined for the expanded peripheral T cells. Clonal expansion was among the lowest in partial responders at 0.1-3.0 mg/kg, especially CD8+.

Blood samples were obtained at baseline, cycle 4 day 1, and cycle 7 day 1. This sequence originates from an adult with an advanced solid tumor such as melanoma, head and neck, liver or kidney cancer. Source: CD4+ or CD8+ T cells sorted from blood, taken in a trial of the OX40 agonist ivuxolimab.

The CDR3 here is CASRKRTGSTDTQYF. CDR3 coding DNA: TGTGCCAGCAGAAAAAGGACAGGGTCCACAGATACGCAGTATTTT. The V and J genes are TRBV28 and TRBJ2-3; 8 nucleotides match TRBD1. CDR1 is MDHEN, CDR2 SYDVKM, per germline. CDR3 length: 15 residues. Germline trimming cut 6 bases from V and 2 bases from J; bases unmatched to any gene: 7.